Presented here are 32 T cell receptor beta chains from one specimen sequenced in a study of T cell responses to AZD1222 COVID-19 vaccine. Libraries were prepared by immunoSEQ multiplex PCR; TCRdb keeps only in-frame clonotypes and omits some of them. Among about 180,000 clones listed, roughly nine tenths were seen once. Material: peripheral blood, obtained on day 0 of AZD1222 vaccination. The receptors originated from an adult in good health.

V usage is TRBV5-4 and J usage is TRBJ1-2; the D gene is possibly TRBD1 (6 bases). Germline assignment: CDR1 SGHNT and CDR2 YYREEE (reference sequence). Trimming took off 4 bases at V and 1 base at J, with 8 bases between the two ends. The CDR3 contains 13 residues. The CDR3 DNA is TGTGCCAGCAGCCGGACAGATAACTATGGCTACACCTTC. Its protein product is CASSRTDNYGYTF.

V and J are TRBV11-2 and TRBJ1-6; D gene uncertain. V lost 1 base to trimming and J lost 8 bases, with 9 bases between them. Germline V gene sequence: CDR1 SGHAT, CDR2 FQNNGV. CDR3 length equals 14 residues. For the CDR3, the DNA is TGTGCCAGCAGCTTAGTGGGGAGCGATTCACCCCTCCACTTT. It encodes CASSLVGSDSPLHF.

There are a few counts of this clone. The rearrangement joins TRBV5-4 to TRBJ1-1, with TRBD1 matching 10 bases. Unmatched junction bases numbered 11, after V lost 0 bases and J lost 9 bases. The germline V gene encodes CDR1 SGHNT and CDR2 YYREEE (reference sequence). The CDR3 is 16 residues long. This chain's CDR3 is CASSLEVSRQGAKAFF. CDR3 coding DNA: TGTGCCAGCAGCTTGGAGGTTTCGAGACAGGGGGCGAAAGCTTTCTTT.

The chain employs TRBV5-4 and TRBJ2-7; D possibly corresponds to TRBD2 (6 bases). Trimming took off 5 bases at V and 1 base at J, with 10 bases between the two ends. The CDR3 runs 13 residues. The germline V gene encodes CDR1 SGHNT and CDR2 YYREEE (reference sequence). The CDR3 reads CASRSSESYEQYF. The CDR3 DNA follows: TGTGCCAGCAGATCTAGCGAGTCCTACGAGCAGTACTTC.

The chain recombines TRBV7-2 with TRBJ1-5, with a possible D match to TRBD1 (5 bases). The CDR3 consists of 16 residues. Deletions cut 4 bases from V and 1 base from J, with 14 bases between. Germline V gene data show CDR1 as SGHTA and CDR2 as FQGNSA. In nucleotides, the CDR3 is TGTGCCAGCAGCTGGCGGGACGGCTTGAGCAATCAGCCCCAGCATTTT. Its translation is CASSWRDGLSNQPQHF.

The CDR3 sequence: CASSELPNTEAFF. The CDR3 nucleotides read TGTGCCAGCAGTGAATTACCGAACACTGAAGCTTTCTTT. The chain links TRBV2 to TRBJ1-1, with D unclear. The V gene's germline CDR1 is SNHLY and CDR2 FYNNEI. V shed 2 bases and J shed 1 base, with 5 bases lying between them. The CDR3 consists of 13 residues.

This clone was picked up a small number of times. CDR3 amino acids: CASLRDTGYEQYF. The DNA for the CDR3 is TGTGCCAGCCTCCGGGACACGGGCTACGAGCAGTACTTC. The gene calls are TRBV12-3 or TRBV12-4 and TRBJ2-7, with D possibly matching TRBD1 (6 bases). V was trimmed by 8 bases and J by 3 bases, leaving 14 bases between them. The CDR3 is 13 residues long.

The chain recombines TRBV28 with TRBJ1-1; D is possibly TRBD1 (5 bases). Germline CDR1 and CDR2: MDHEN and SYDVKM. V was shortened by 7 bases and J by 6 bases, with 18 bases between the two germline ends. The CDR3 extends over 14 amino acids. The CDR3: CASIPGGINPEAFF. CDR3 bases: TGTGCCAGCATCCCGGGGGGGATTAACCCTGAAGCTTTCTTT. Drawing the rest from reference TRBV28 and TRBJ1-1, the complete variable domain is DVKVTQSSRYLVKRTGEKVFLECVQDMDHENMFWYRQDPGLGLRLIYFSYDVKMKEKGDIPEGYSVSREKKERFSLILESASTNQTSMYLCASIPGGINPEAFFGQGTRLTVV.

The CDR3 DNA reads TGCGCCAGCAGCCAAGAGGACGTAGGAAAGGGTTATTATGGCTACACCTTC. Its translation is CASSQEDVGKGYYGYTF. The chain combines TRBV4-1 with TRBJ1-2; no firm D call. Between the trimmed V and J ends, which lost 0 bases and 5 bases, there was a span of 19 bases. The length of the CDR3 is 17 residues. Germline lookup yields CDR1 MGHRA and CDR2 YSYEKL.

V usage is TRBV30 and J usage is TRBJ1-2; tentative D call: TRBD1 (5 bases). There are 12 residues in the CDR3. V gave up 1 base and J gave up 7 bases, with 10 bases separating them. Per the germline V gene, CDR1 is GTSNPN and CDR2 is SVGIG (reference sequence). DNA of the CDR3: TGTGCCTGGAGTGGTGGGGGTTTTGGCTACACCTTC. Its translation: CAWSGGGFGYTF. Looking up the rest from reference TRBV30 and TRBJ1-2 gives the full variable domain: SQTIHQWPATLVQPVGSPLSLECTVEGTSNPNLYWYRQAAGRGLQLLFYSVGIGQISSEVPQNLSASRPQDRQFILSSKKLLLSDSGFYLCAWSGGGFGYTFGSGTRLTVV.

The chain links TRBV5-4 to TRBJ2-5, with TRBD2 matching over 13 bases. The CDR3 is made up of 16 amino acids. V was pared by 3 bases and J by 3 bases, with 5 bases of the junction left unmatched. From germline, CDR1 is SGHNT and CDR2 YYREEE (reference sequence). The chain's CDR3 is CASSSPGLAGKETQYF. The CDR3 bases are TGTGCCAGCAGCTCGCCGGGACTAGCGGGAAAAGAGACCCAGTACTTC.

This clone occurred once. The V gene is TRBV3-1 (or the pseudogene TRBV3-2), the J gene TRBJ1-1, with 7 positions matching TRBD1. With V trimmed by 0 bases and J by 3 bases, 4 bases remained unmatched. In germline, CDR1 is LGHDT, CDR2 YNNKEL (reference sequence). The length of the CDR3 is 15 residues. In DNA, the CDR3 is TGTGCCAGCAGCCAAGATGCAGGGGGATACACTGAAGCTTTCTTT. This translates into CASSQDAGGYTEAFF.

CDR3 sequence (DNA): TGCGCCAGCAGCTTGAGAGTCCGAGAAGAGACCCAGTACTTC. Protein product: CASSLRVREETQYF. V usage is TRBV5-1 and J usage is TRBJ2-5; D remains unclear. Germline V gene sequence: CDR1 SGHRS, CDR2 YFSETQ. The CDR3 runs to 14 residues. Trimming removed 1 base at V and 3 bases at J, with 10 bases between.

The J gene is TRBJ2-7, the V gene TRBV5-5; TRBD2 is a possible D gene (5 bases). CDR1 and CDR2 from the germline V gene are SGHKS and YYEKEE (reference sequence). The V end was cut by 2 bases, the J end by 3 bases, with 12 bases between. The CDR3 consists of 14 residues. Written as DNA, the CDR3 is TGTGCCAGCAGCTTAAGTGCCGGGAACTACGAGCAGTACTTC. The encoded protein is CASSLSAGNYEQYF. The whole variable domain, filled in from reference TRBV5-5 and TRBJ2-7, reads DAGVTQSPTHLIKTRGQQVTLRCSPISGHKSVSWYQQVLGQGPQFIFQYYEKEERGRGNFPDRFSARQFPNYSSELNVNALLLGDSALYLCASSLSAGNYEQYFGPGTRLTVT.

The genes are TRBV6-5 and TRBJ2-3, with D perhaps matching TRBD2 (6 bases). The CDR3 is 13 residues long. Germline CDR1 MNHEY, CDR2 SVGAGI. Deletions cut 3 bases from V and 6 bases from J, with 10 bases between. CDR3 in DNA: TGTGCCAGCAGTTATGGGGACTGGGATACGCAGTATTTT. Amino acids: CASSYGDWDTQYF.

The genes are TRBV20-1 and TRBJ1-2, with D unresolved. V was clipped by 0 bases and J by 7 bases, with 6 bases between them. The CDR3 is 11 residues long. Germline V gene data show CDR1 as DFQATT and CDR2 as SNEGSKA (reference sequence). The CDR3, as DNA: TGCAGTGCTAGAGATGGCGGTGGCTACACCTTC. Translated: CSARDGGGYTF.

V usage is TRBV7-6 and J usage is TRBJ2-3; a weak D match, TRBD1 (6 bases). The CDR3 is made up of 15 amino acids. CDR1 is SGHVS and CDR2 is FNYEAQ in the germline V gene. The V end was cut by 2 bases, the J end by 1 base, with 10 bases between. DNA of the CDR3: TGTGCCAGCAGCTTACCGGCAGGGGGCACAGATACGCAGTATTTT. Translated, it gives CASSLPAGGTDTQYF.

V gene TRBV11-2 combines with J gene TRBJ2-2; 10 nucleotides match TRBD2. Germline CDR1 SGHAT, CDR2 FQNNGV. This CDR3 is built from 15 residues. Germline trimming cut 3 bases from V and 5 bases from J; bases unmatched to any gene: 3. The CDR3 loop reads CASSLGLALTGELFF. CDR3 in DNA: TGTGCCAGCAGCTTGGGACTAGCGTTGACCGGGGAGCTGTTTTTT.

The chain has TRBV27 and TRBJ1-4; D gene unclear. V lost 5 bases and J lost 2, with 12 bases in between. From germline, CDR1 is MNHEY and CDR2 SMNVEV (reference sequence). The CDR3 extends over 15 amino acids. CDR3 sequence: CASSPPGRTNEKLFF. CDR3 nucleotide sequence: TGTGCCAGCAGTCCCCCAGGACGGACTAATGAAAAACTGTTTTTT.

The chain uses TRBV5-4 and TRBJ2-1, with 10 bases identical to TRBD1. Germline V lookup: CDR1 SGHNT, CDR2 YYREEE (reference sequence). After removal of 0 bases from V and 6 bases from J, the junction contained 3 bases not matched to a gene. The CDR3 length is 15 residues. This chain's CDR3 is CASSLGDRGGNEQFF. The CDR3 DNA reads TGTGCCAGCAGCTTGGGGGACAGGGGAGGCAATGAGCAGTTCTTC.

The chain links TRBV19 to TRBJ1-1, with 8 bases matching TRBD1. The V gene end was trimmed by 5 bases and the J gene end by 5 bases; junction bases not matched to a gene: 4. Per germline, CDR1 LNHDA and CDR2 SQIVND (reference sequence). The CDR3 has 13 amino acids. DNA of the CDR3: TGTGCCAGTAGTTACAGGGGGGGGACTGAAGCTTTCTTT. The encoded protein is CASSYRGGTEAFF.

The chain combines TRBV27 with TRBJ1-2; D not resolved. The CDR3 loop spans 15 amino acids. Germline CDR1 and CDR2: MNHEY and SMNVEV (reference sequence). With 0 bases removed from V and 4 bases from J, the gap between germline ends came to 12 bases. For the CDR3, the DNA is TGTGCCAGCAGTTTATCGGCCGGGTCCGGCTATGGCTACACCTTC. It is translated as CASSLSAGSGYGYTF.

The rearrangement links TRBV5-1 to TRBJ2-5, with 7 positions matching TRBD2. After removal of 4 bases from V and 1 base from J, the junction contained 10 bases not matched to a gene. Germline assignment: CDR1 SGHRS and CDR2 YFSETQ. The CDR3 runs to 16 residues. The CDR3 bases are TGCGCCAGCAGCCAAACGGGAGGCGCCGGCCAAGAGACCCAGTACTTC. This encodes CASSQTGGAGQETQYF. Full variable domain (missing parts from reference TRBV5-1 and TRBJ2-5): KAGVTQTPRYLIKTRGQQVTLSCSPISGHRSVSWYQQTPGQGLQFLFEYFSETQRNKGNFPGRFSGRQFSNSRSEMNVSTLELGDSALYLCASSQTGGAGQETQYFGPGTRLLVL.

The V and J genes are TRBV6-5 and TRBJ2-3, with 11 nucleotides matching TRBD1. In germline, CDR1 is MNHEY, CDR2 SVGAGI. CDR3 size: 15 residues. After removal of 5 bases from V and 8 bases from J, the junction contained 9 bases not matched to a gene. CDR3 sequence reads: CASSPPGQGGGTQYF. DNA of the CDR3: TGTGCCAGCAGTCCCCCGGGACAGGGGGGAGGTACGCAGTATTTT.

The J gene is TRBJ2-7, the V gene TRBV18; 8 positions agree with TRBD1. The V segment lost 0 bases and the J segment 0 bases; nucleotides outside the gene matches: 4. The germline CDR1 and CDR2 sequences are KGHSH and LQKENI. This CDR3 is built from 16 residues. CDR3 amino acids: CASSPPRTGSSYEQYF. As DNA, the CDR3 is TGTGCCAGCTCACCACCCCGGACAGGGAGCTCCTACGAGCAGTACTTC.

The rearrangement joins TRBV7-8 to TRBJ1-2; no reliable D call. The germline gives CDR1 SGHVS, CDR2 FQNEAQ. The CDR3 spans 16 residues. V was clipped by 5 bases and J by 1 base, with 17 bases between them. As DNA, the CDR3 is TGTGCCAGCAGCCAAACGACATCCCCTTTTAACTATGGCTACACCTTC. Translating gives CASSQTTSPFNYGYTF. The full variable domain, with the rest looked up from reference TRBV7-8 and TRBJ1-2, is GAGVSQSPRYKVAKRGQDVALRCDPISGHVSLFWYQQALGQGPEFLTYFQNEAQLDKSGLPSDRFFAERPEGSVSTLKIQRTQQEDSAVYLCASSQTTSPFNYGYTFGSGTRLTVV.

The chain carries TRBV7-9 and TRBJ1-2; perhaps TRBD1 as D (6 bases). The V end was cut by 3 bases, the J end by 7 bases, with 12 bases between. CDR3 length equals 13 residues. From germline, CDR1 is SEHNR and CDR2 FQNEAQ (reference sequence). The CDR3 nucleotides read TGTGCCAGCAGCTTGGGGGCTGATGGTGGCTACACCTTC. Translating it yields CASSLGADGGYTF. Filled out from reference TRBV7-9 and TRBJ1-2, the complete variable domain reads DTGVSQNPRHKITKRGQNVTFRCDPISEHNRLYWYRQTLGQGPEFLTYFQNEAQLEKSRLLSDRFSAERPKGSFSTLEIQRTEQGDSAMYLCASSLGADGGYTFGSGTRLTVV.

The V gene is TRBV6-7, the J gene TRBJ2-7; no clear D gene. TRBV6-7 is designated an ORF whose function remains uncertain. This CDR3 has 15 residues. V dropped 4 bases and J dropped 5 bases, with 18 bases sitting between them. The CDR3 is CASSLALGSNDEQYF. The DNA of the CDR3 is TGTGCCAGCAGTTTAGCCCTCGGAAGTAATGACGAGCAGTACTTC.

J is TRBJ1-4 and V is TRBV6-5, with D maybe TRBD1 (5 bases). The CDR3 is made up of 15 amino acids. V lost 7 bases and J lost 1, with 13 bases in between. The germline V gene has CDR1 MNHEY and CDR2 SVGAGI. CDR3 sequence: CASISPGGTNEKLFF. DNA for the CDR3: TGTGCCAGCATTTCTCCGGGGGGAACTAATGAAAAACTGTTTTTT.

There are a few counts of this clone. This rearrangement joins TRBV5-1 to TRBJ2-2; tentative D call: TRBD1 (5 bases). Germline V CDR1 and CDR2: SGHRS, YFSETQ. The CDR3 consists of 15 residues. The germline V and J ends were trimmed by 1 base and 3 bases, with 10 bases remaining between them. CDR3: CASSLYATDTGELFF. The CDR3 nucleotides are TGCGCCAGCAGCTTGTACGCGACAGACACCGGGGAGCTGTTTTTT.

CDR3 loop: CASSLPGGSEKLFF. The CDR3 DNA is TGTGCCAGCAGCTTGCCAGGGGGCTCTGAAAAACTGTTTTTT. The V call is TRBV5-6, the J call TRBJ1-4, with 8 bases lining up with TRBD1. This CDR3 has 14 amino acids. From germline, CDR1 is SGHDT and CDR2 YYEEEE. V was clipped by 1 base and J by 7 bases; unmatched bases: 3. The full variable domain, with the rest looked up from reference TRBV5-6 and TRBJ1-4, is DAGVTQSPTHLIKTRGQQVTLRCSPKSGHDTVSWYQQALGQGPQFIFQYYEEEERQRGNFPDRFSGHQFPNYSSELNVNALLLGDSALYLCASSLPGGSEKLFFGSGTQLSVL.

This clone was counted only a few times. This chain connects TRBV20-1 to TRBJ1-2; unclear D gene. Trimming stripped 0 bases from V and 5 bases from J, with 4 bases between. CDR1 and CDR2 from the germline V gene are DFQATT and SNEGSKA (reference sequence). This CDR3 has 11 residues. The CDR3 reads CSARDGYGYTF. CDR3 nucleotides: TGCAGTGCTAGAGACGGATATGGCTACACCTTC.